A selection of T cell receptor beta chains follows, all from one sample in a study of siplizumab effects on memory and regulatory T cells. Assay used: immunoSEQ multiplex PCR; TCRdb lists only in-frame clones, some missing. The sample lists 50,000 to 70,000 clones, roughly 96% occurring once. Sequencing was performed on naive CD8+ T cells sorted from blood. The source is a human donor in good health. Each CDR3 is given with its conserved first and last residue. Each record gives: J gene, clone size, D gene, V gene, CDR3 protein, CDR3 DNA. The D gene is left open where the match is weak. Where a row states a size, it is once, few, many or the class of an expanded clone; other rows omit it.

>TRBJ2-1|.|TRBD2|TRBV9
CASSVRGGVSYNEQFF
TGTGCCAGCAGCGTGCGGGGGGGCGTCTCCTACAATGAGCAGTTCTTC
>TRBJ1-4|.|.|TRBV6-5
CASSYSSDEKLFF
TGTGCCAGCAGTTACTCGTCGGATGAAAAACTGTTTTTT
>TRBJ2-1|.|TRBD2|TRBV4-1
CASSPSGIYNEQFF
TGCGCCAGCAGCCCTAGCGGAATATACAATGAGCAGTTCTTC
>TRBJ1-2|once|.|TRBV19
CASSIGPTGGGYTF
TGTGCCAGTAGTATAGGTCCGACAGGTGGTGGCTACACCTTC
>TRBJ1-1|.|.|TRBV6-5
CASSSPSTGNTEAFF
TGTGCCAGCAGTTCCCCTTCGACTGGGAACACTGAAGCTTTCTTT
>TRBJ2-2|.|TRBD2|TRBV29-1
CSGLGLGNTGELFF
TGCAGCGGACTCGGACTAGGGAACACCGGGGAGCTGTTTTTT
>TRBJ2-3|.|.|TRBV7-9
CASSLGTDTQYF
TGTGCCAGCAGCTTAGGCACAGATACGCAGTATTTT
>TRBJ2-7|.|TRBD2|TRBV10-3
CAISASGVSYEQYF
TGTGCCATCAGTGCTAGCGGGGTTTCCTACGAGCAGTACTTC
>TRBJ1-5|.|.|TRBV9
CASSVGQGNQPQHF
TGTGCCAGCAGCGTAGGGCAGGGCAATCAGCCCCAGCATTTT
>TRBJ2-3|.|.|TRBV25-1
CASSLTADTQYF
TGTGCCAGCAGCCTGACAGCAGATACGCAGTATTTT
>TRBJ2-1|.|.|TRBV27
CASSPQGTYNEQFF
TGTGCCAGCAGTCCACAGGGTACATACAATGAGCAGTTCTTC
>TRBJ2-3|.|TRBD2|TRBV19
CASSMVPLARTDTQYF
TGTGCCAGTAGTATGGTCCCACTAGCGCGCACAGATACGCAGTATTTT
>TRBJ2-2|.|.|TRBV7-7
CASSLGGEGYTGELFF
TGTGCCAGCAGCTTAGGTGGAGAGGGCTACACCGGGGAGCTGTTTTTT
>TRBJ2-7|.|.|TRBV28
CASSPLLDGVYEQYF
TGTGCCAGCAGTCCTCTACTAGATGGGGTATACGAGCAGTACTTC
>TRBJ2-7|.|.|TRBV5-4
CASSGSDYEQYF
TGTGCCAGCAGCGGGTCAGACTACGAGCAGTACTTC
>TRBJ2-7|.|.|TRBV12-5
CASGLGGGYEQYF
TGTGCTAGTGGTTTGGGAGGTGGCTACGAGCAGTACTTC
>TRBJ1-3|.|.|TRBV9
CASSVGGENTIYF
TGTGCCAGCAGCGTCGGGGGGGAAAACACCATATATTTT
>TRBJ2-7|.|.|TRBV28
CASSFEGYYEQYF
TGTGCCAGCAGTTTCGAGGGGTACTACGAGCAGTACTTC
>TRBJ2-7|once|.|TRBV5-5
CASSWGPGYEQYF
TGTGCCAGCAGCTGGGGTCCGGGCTACGAGCAGTACTTC
>TRBJ2-1|.|.|TRBV19
CASSMGGRRNEQFF
TGTGCCAGTAGTATGGGGGGCCGAAGAAATGAGCAGTTCTTC
>TRBJ1-1|.|.|TRBV5-6
CASSWGTFGMNTEAFF
TGTGCCAGCAGCTGGGGGACATTCGGAATGAACACTGAAGCTTTCTTT
>TRBJ2-7|.|.|TRBV27
CASSLTATYEQYF
TGTGCCAGCAGTCTCACAGCCACCTACGAGCAGTACTTC
>TRBJ1-5|once|.|TRBV6-5
CASSYRTGDQPQHF
TGTGCCAGCAGTTACCGCACGGGGGATCAGCCCCAGCATTTT
>TRBJ2-3|.|.|TRBV4-2
CASSQEVGGDTQYF
TGTGCCAGCAGCCAAGAGGTCGGGGGAGATACGCAGTATTTT
>TRBJ1-2|.|.|TRBV5-3
CARSRRPYYGYTF
TGTGCCAGAAGCCGAAGACCCTACTATGGCTACACCTTC
>TRBJ2-1|.|TRBD1|TRBV27
CASSSPGTGGFNEQFF
TGTGCCAGCAGCTCCCCCGGGACAGGGGGGTTTAATGAGCAGTTCTTC
>TRBJ1-5|.|.|TRBV6-5
CASSWGGNQPQHF
TGTGCCAGCAGTTGGGGGGGCAATCAGCCCCAGCATTTT
>TRBJ1-3|.|.|TRBV6-5
CASSIGVRNTIYF
TGTGCCAGCAGTATCGGGGTACGAAACACCATATATTTT
>TRBJ2-5|.|.|TRBV25-1
CASSDPLRTQYF
TGTGCCAGCAGTGACCCCCTGCGGACCCAGTACTTC
>TRBJ2-1|.|TRBD2|TRBV9
CASSTGLAGGITVSYNEQFF
TGTGCCAGCAGCACCGGACTAGCGGGGGGTATAACGGTATCCTACAATGAGCAGTTCTTC
>TRBJ2-3|once|.|TRBV9
CASEEDYTDTQYF
TGTGCCAGCGAAGAGGACTACACAGATACGCAGTATTTT
>TRBJ1-1|.|.|TRBV6-5
CATPLQSASGAFF
TGTGCCACCCCGCTACAGTCTGCAAGTGGGGCTTTCTTT
>TRBJ2-7|.|TRBD1|TRBV27
CASSPRQGAAVEQYF
TGTGCCAGCAGCCCGAGACAGGGGGCAGCGGTCGAGCAGTACTTC
>TRBJ1-2|.|.|TRBV7-2
CASSATGLTPRYYGYTF
TGTGCCAGCAGCGCTACCGGGCTAACTCCTCGCTACTATGGCTACACCTTC
>TRBJ2-5|.|TRBD2|TRBV4-2
CASSQEGLAAETQYF
TGTGCCAGCAGCCAAGAGGGACTAGCGGCAGAGACCCAGTACTTC
>TRBJ2-1|.|TRBD2|TRBV7-9
CASSSSGGGNEQFF
TGTGCCAGCAGCTCTAGCGGGGGTGGTAATGAGCAGTTCTTC
>TRBJ1-1|.|.|TRBV27
CASSTGTEAFF
TGTGCCAGCAGTACAGGGACTGAAGCTTTCTTT
>TRBJ2-7|.|.|TRBV7-9
CGCGNPGDREQYF
TGTGGGTGTGGCAACCCGGGGGATCGCGAGCAGTACTTC
>TRBJ1-4|.|TRBD1|TRBV11-2
CASSLVGDRNNEKLFF
TGTGCCAGCAGCTTAGTAGGGGACAGGAATAATGAAAAACTGTTTTTT
>TRBJ2-7|.|.|TRBV7-2
CASSATSYEQYF
TGTGCCAGCAGCGCTACTAGTTACGAGCAGTACTTC
>TRBJ1-2|once|TRBD1|TRBV29-1
CSVAPGTGILEGYTF
TGCAGCGTTGCCCCCGGGACAGGGATCCTTGAGGGCTACACCTTC
>TRBJ2-2|.|.|TRBV4-2
CASSQVGQGNTGELFF
TGTGCCAGCAGCCAAGTCGGGCAGGGAAACACCGGGGAGCTGTTTTTT
>TRBJ1-4|.|.|TRBV18
CASSPPGEELFF
TGTGCCAGCTCACCCCCTGGGGAAGAACTGTTTTTT
>TRBJ1-4|.|TRBD1|TRBV7-9
CASSPAGGIEKLFF
TGTGCCAGCAGCCCAGCAGGGGGGATTGAAAAACTGTTTTTT
>TRBJ2-7|.|TRBD1|TRBV27
CASGRLGTGRDEQYF
TGTGCCAGCGGTAGGTTGGGGACAGGGCGGGACGAGCAGTACTTC
>TRBJ1-5|.|.|TRBV27
CASSLSPDRNQPQHF
TGTGCCAGCAGTTTAAGTCCCGACAGAAATCAGCCCCAGCATTTT
>TRBJ2-7|.|.|TRBV4-3
CASSQGITADNYEQYF
TGCGCCAGCAGCCAAGGTATAACGGCAGACAACTACGAGCAGTACTTC
>TRBJ2-7|.|.|TRBV12-5
CASGLVGLGYEQYF
TGTGCTAGTGGTTTGGTGGGGTTAGGTTACGAGCAGTACTTC
>TRBJ2-1|.|.|TRBV30
CARHDLLNNEQFF
TGTGCCCGTCACGACCTACTAAACAATGAGCAGTTCTTC
>TRBJ2-7|.|TRBD1|TRBV7-6
CASSLAAGGGEQYF
TGTGCCAGCAGCTTAGCGGCAGGGGGTGGTGAGCAGTACTTC
>TRBJ2-5|.|.|TRBV7-7
CASSLGQREGETQYF
TGTGCCAGCAGCTTAGGTCAGAGAGAGGGGGAGACCCAGTACTTC
>TRBJ2-3|once|.|TRBV16
CASSQSEGGSTDTQYF
TGTGCCAGCAGCCAATCTGAGGGGGGCTCCACAGATACGCAGTATTTT
>TRBJ1-5|.|TRBD1|TRBV27
CASSLTGTDQPQHF
TGTGCCAGCAGTCTGACAGGGACCGATCAGCCCCAGCATTTT
>TRBJ1-4|.|.|TRBV21-1
CASPPEQTTNEKLFF
TGTGCCAGCCCCCCAGAACAGACAACTAATGAAAAACTGTTTTTT
>TRBJ2-4|.|.|TRBV5-8
CASSQGPPTKNIQYF
TGTGCCAGCAGCCAGGGACCGCCAACCAAAAACATTCAGTACTTC
>TRBJ1-1|.|TRBD1|TRBV13
CASSLADRVIEAFF
TGTGCCAGCAGCTTAGCGGACAGGGTGATTGAAGCTTTCTTT
>TRBJ1-1|once|TRBD1|TRBV6-5
CASSYRQGQGTEAFF
TGTGCCAGCAGTTATAGACAGGGCCAGGGCACTGAAGCTTTCTTT
>TRBJ2-7|.|TRBD2|TRBV27
CASISGTSGSYEQYF
TGTGCCAGCATCTCAGGGACTAGCGGTTCCTACGAGCAGTACTTC
>TRBJ1-1|.|.|TRBV7-9
CASSSPQGVAEAFF
TGTGCCAGCAGCTCGCCCCAGGGTGTCGCTGAAGCTTTCTTT